The clone carrying this TCR beta chain came up many times. This sample was included in a study of regulatory T cells in long-lasting Graves disease. Study as a whole: Graves' patients, diagnosed recently, had received antithyroid drugs under 3 months.

The CDR3 has 11 amino acids. From germline, CDR1 is SEHNR and CDR2 FQNEAQ (reference sequence). The ends were cut back, 5 bases at V and 6 bases at J, with 8 bases in the middle. Time point defined: newly diagnosed GD, antithyroid drugs for less than 3 months. RNA from PBMCs was the source of the TCR library. Graves' disease diagnosis followed American Thyroid Association guidelines. Sequencing libraries for TCR beta were prepared with iRepertoire HTBI primers and Arm-PCR of CDR3 regions. The authors' processing: Spanning all samples, the identified segments comprised about 62 TRBV and about 15 TRBJ. MiXCR, applied by TCRdb to the multiplex PCR reads, yields one record per CDR3 protein. These V and J calls originate from TCRdb's pipeline instead of the authors' own analysis. The sample has some 350,000 distinct CDR3 sequences; around 16% are singletons. This same sample was also taken into another study, of T cells in Graves' hyperthyroidism and ophthalmopathy.

This specimen was peripheral blood mononuclear cells (PBMCs), taken at new diagnosis, from a patient treated with antithyroid drugs. This TCR derives from a woman aged 18-35 years with Graves disease. The rearrangement links TRBV7-9 to TRBJ2-7; D possibly matches TRBD1 or TRBD2 (5 bases each). CDR3 sequence: CASSRDVEQYF. The CDR3 nucleotides read TGTGCCAGCAGCCGGGACGTCGAGCAGTACTTC. Combining the CDR3 with reference TRBV7-9 and TRBJ2-7 gives the whole variable domain DTGVSQNPRHKITKRGQNVTFRCDPISEHNRLYWYRQTLGQGPEFLTYFQNEAQLEKSRLLSDRFSAERPKGSFSTLEIQRTEQGDSAMYLCASSRDVEQYFGPGTRLTVT.